Below are 23 T cell receptor beta chains sequenced from a single sample in a study of blood T cell repertoires in COVID-19. Sequencing used immunoSEQ multiplex PCR; TCRdb keeps in-frame clones, though not all of them. The repertoire includes a few hundred thousand clones, approximately 89% of them detected once, and around a tenth sits in the top ten. Sequenced input: peripheral blood. Receptors were obtained from a man aged 40-49 years who had recovered from COVID-19.

The gene calls are TRBV19 and TRBJ2-1; D is unresolved. Germline assignment: CDR1 LNHDA and CDR2 SQIVND (reference sequence). The CDR3 is made up of 14 amino acids. Trimming cost V 1 base and J 4 bases, with 8 bases left between them. CDR3 residues: CASSIGATYNEQFF. CDR3 DNA sequence: TGTGCCAGTAGTATAGGGGCTACTTACAATGAGCAGTTCTTC.

J is TRBJ2-7 and V is TRBV6-2 or TRBV6-3; no definite D call. The CDR3 is made up of 11 amino acids. V was shortened by 4 bases and J by 4 bases, with 5 bases between the two germline ends. The germline V gene encodes CDR1 MNHEY and CDR2 SVGEGT. CDR3 loop: CASSSLYEQYF. CDR3 coding DNA: TGTGCCAGCAGTTCCCTTTACGAGCAGTACTTC.

This chain links TRBV6-2 or TRBV6-3 with TRBJ2-2; D is possibly TRBD2 (6 bases). Germline assignment: CDR1 MNHEY and CDR2 SVGEGT. Trimming pared 6 bases from V and 5 bases from J, leaving 19 bases between. The CDR3 extends over 16 amino acids. DNA for the CDR3: TGTGCCAGCAGCGGGGTCGGGGGTTTACAGACCGGGGAGCTGTTTTTT. This sequence encodes CASSGVGGLQTGELFF.

This chain joins TRBV27 and TRBJ2-7, with 8 bases lining up with TRBD2. The CDR3 length is 15 residues. Germline V lookup: CDR1 MNHEY, CDR2 SMNVEV (reference sequence). With 5 bases clipped from V and 8 bases from J, the junction kept 14 bases outside the gene matches. The CDR3 nucleotides read TGTGCCAGCAGTCCCCGGGGGGGAGTTCCTACGAAGCAGTACTTC. It encodes CASSPRGGVPTKQYF.

The V call is TRBV6-2 or TRBV6-3, the J call TRBJ2-3; possibly TRBD2 for D (6 bases). With 0 bases removed from V and 0 bases from J, the gap between germline ends came to 16 bases. The CDR3 loop spans 18 amino acids. Germline CDR1 is MNHEY and CDR2 is SVGEGT. The CDR3 DNA sequence: TGTGCCAGCAGTTACTCGCCTAGCGCAACCCCTAGCACAGATACGCAGTATTTT. This gives the protein CASSYSPSATPSTDTQYF.

V usage is TRBV4-3 and J usage is TRBJ1-6; D gene ambiguous. From germline, CDR1 is LGHNA and CDR2 YSLEER. Trimming left V 6 bases short and J 0 bases short, with 6 bases between. CDR3 length: 14 amino acids. The DNA for the CDR3 is TGCGCCAGCAGGGAGGGCTCCTATAATTCACCCCTCCACTTT. Protein: CASREGSYNSPLHF.

This clone was seen just once. The V gene is TRBV10-3, the J gene TRBJ2-3; D is possibly TRBD2 (5 bases). Germline CDR1 is ENHRY and CDR2 is SYGVKD. The length of the CDR3 is 13 residues. Trimming stripped 6 bases from V and 4 bases from J, with 11 bases between. CDR3 nucleotides: TGTGCCATCAGACTAGAGATCGCAGATACGCAGTATTTT. This translates into CAIRLEIADTQYF.

The chain couples TRBV5-1 to TRBJ2-5, with D unresolved. The CDR3 has 13 amino acids. Germline V lookup: CDR1 SGHRS, CDR2 YFSETQ. V was shortened by 0 bases and J by 3 bases, with 6 bases between the two germline ends. Here the CDR3 DNA reads TGCGCCAGCAGCTTGGGTTCAGAAGAGACCCAGTACTTC. Its translation is CASSLGSEETQYF.

This chain joins TRBV4-3 and TRBJ2-6; 9 nucleotides match TRBD1. This CDR3 is 17 amino acids long. The ends lost 1 base at V and 4 bases at J; junction bases unmatched: 5. Looked up from germline, CDR1 is LGHNA and CDR2 is YSLEER. This CDR3 reads CASSQVGQGLGANVLTF. CDR3 coding DNA: TGCGCCAGCAGCCAAGTCGGACAGGGGTTAGGGGCCAACGTCCTGACTTTC.

The V call is TRBV18, the J call TRBJ1-5; D is possibly TRBD1 (5 bases). Germline V gene sequence: CDR1 KGHSH, CDR2 LQKENI. Trimming shortened V by 2 bases and J by 2 bases, and 13 bases separated the two germline ends. The CDR3 sequence is 16 residues long. CDR3 sequence: CASSPVPWGGNQPQHF. The CDR3 DNA sequence: TGTGCCAGCTCACCAGTCCCCTGGGGGGGCAATCAGCCCCAGCATTTT.

V and J are TRBV19 and TRBJ1-3, with TRBD1 as a possible D gene (6 bases). The CDR3 totals 16 residues. V was clipped by 3 bases and J by 0 bases, with 12 bases between them. CDR1 LNHDA and CDR2 SQIVND come from the germline V gene (reference sequence). The CDR3 nucleotides are TGTGCCAGTAGTATGGACAGTTCCGCCTCTGGAAACACCATATATTTT. Translation: CASSMDSSASGNTIYF.

This chain joins TRBV13 and TRBJ2-1, with 9 bases lining up with TRBD1. Per the germline V gene, CDR1 is PRHDT and CDR2 is FYEKMQ (reference sequence). This CDR3 is built from 16 residues. Losses at the gene ends were 0 bases for V and 9 bases for J; bases not matched to a gene: 9. The CDR3: CASSLGTGGNFGEQFF. The CDR3 nucleotides read TGTGCCAGCAGCTTAGGTACAGGGGGCAATTTTGGTGAGCAGTTCTTC.

The chain combines TRBV27 with TRBJ1-2, with D tentatively TRBD1 (6 bases). Germline-derived CDR1 and CDR2 are MNHEY and SMNVEV (reference sequence). With 5 bases removed from V and 4 bases from J, the gap between germline ends came to 17 bases. This CDR3 has 15 residues. The CDR3 nucleotides read TGTGCCAGCAGTCCCCCCGGCAGGGGCCTCTATGGCTACACCTTC. Its translation is CASSPPGRGLYGYTF.

CDR3 nucleotides: TGTGCCAGCAGCTTGGACGGGAGCTCCTACAATGAGCAGTTCTTC. This gives the protein CASSLDGSSYNEQFF. The chain couples TRBV5-4 to TRBJ2-1; D perhaps matches TRBD2 (6 bases). CDR3 length equals 15 residues. Germline lookup yields CDR1 SGHNT and CDR2 YYREEE (reference sequence). The ends were cut back, 0 bases at V and 0 bases at J, with 7 bases in the middle.

The rearrangement joins TRBV19 to TRBJ1-1; D perhaps matches TRBD1 (6 bases). Trimming shortened V by 5 bases and J by 5 bases, and 12 bases separated the two germline ends. CDR3 length equals 13 residues. Germline CDR1 LNHDA, CDR2 SQIVND (reference sequence). The CDR3: CASSLVQGTEAFF. The CDR3 nucleotides are TGTGCCAGTAGTCTTGTTCAGGGGACTGAAGCTTTCTTT.

The genes are TRBV11-3 and TRBJ1-4; 8 bases are a match to TRBD1. Germline-derived CDR1 and CDR2 are SGHNT and YENEEA. The J segment lost 4 bases and the V segment lost 5 bases, leaving 21 bases of the junction unmatched. The CDR3 contains 20 residues. Here the CDR3 reads CASSERNRTPGQAGNEKLFF. DNA for the CDR3: TGTGCCAGCAGCGAAAGGAACCGGACGCCGGGACAGGCCGGTAATGAAAAACTGTTTTTT. Based on the CDR3 plus reference TRBV11-3 and TRBJ1-4, the full variable domain is EAGVVQSPRYKIIEKKQPVAFWCNPISGHNTLYWYLQNLGQGPELLIRYENEEAVDDSQLPKDRFSAERLKGVDSTLKIQPAELGDSAVYLCASSERNRTPGQAGNEKLFFGSGTQLSVL.

The chain recombines TRBV6-4 with TRBJ2-1; D may be TRBD2 (5 bases). The CDR3 covers 15 residues. Per the germline V gene, CDR1 is MRHNA and CDR2 is SNTAGT. V lost 3 bases and J lost 8, with 17 bases in between. CDR3 loop: CASSESGGDPYEQFF. For the CDR3, the DNA is TGTGCCAGCAGTGAGAGCGGTGGAGATCCGTATGAGCAGTTCTTC.

This clone was observed a single time. The chain couples TRBV3-1 (or the pseudogene TRBV3-2) to TRBJ2-7; 8 bases align to TRBD1. V gave up 3 bases and J gave up 7 bases; unmatched junction bases: 8. CDR1 is LGHDT and CDR2 is YNNKEL in the germline V gene (reference sequence). This CDR3 has 14 amino acids. For the CDR3, the DNA is TGTGCCAGCAGCCAGTTGACAGGGGTACGGGAGCAGTACTTC. Its translation: CASSQLTGVREQYF.

The V and J genes are TRBV18 and TRBJ1-2; D uncertain. Germline V gives CDR1 KGHSH, CDR2 LQKENI. V was cut by 0 bases and J by 4 bases, with 12 bases left in between. This CDR3 has 15 amino acids. This CDR3 reads CASSPPSGPTYGYTF. CDR3 sequence (DNA): TGTGCCAGCTCACCACCGTCGGGTCCGACCTATGGCTACACCTTC.

The chain joins TRBV19 to TRBJ2-7, with D possibly being TRBD2 (5 bases). Germline-derived CDR1 and CDR2 are LNHDA and SQIVND (reference sequence). This CDR3 comprises 13 residues. The germline V and J ends were trimmed by 2 bases and 1 base, with 6 bases remaining between them. CDR3: CASSIPGSYEQYF. CDR3 nucleotides: TGTGCCAGTAGTATACCGGGATCCTACGAGCAGTACTTC.

The rearrangement links TRBV7-8 to TRBJ1-5; TRBD1 aligns across 7 bases. The CDR3 spans 15 residues. Germline V gives CDR1 SGHVS, CDR2 FQNEAQ. Losses at the gene ends were 6 bases for V and 6 bases for J; bases not matched to a gene: 11. The chain's CDR3 is CASRFGTDYGQPQHF. The CDR3 coding sequence is TGTGCCAGCAGGTTTGGGACAGACTATGGTCAGCCCCAGCATTTT.

This chain links TRBV18 with TRBJ2-3; the match to TRBD1 covers 7 bases. The V and J ends lost 6 bases and 1 base, in that order; junction bases with no gene match: 13. This CDR3 contains 17 residues. CDR1 is KGHSH and CDR2 is LQKENI in the germline V gene. The CDR3 coding sequence is TGTGCCAGCTCCCCGATGAACCGGGACAGAGGCACAGATACGCAGTATTTT. Its translation: CASSPMNRDRGTDTQYF.

The genes are TRBV7-5 and TRBJ2-3; no DNA check was done on the table's D call, TRBD1. TRBV7-5 is given as a pseudogene. This CDR3 is 16 amino acids long. This CDR3 is CARSFHRGQGTDTQYF. The DNA of the CDR3 is TGTGCCAGAAGCTTCCACAGGGGTCAGGGCACAGATACGCAGTATTTT.